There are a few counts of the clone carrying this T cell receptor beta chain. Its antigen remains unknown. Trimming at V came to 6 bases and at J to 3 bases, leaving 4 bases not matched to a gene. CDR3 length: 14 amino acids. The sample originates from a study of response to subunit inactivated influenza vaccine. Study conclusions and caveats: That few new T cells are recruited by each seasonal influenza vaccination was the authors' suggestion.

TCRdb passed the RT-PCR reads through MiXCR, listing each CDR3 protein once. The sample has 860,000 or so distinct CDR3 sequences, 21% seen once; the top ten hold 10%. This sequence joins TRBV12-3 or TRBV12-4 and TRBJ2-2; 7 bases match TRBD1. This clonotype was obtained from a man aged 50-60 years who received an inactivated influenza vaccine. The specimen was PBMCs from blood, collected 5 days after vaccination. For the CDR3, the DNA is TGTGCCAGCAGCAAGGGGGCCCACACCGGGGAGCTGTTTTTT. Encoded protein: CASSKGAHTGELFF.